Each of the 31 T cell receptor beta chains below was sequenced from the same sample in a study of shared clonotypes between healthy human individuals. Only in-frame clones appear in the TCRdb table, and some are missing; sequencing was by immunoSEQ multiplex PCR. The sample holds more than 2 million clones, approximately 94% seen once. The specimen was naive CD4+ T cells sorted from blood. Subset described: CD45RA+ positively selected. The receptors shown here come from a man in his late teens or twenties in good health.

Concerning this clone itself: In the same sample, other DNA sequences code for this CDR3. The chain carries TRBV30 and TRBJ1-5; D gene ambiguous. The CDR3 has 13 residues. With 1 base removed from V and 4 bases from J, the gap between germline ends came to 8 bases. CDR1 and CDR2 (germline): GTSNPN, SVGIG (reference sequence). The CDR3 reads CAWSGEGNQPQHF. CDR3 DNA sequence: TGTGCCTGGAGTGGAGAAGGAAATCAGCCCCAGCATTTT.

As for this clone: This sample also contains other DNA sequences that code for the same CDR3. The CDR3 here is CASSSTGELFF. CDR3 nucleotides: TGTGCCAGCAGCAGTACCGGGGAGCTGTTTTTT. The rearrangement joins TRBV7-3 to TRBJ2-2, with unresolved D. This CDR3 spans 11 amino acids. Looked up from germline, CDR1 is SGHTA and CDR2 is FQGTGA. Trimming took 5 bases from V and 5 from J, leaving 3 bases between them.

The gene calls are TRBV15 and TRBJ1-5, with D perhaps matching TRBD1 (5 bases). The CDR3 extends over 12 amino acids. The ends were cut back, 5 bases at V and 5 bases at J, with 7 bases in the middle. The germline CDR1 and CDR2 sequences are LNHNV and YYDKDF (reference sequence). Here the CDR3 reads CATSRGHQPQHF. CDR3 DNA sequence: TGTGCCACCAGCCGGGGACATCAGCCCCAGCATTTT.

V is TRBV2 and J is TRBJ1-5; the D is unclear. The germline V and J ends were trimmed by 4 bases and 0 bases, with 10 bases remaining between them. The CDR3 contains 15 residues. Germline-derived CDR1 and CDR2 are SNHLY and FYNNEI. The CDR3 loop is CASSGGLASNQPQHF. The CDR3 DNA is TGTGCCAGCAGTGGAGGGTTGGCTAGCAATCAGCCCCAGCATTTT.

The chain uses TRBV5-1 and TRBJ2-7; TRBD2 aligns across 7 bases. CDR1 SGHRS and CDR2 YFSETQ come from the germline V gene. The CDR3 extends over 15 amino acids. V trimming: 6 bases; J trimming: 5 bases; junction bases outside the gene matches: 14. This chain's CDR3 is CASKGGTEVVHEQYF. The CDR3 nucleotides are TGCGCCAGCAAGGGAGGGACGGAAGTAGTCCACGAGCAGTACTTC. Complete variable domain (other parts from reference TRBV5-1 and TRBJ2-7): KAGVTQTPRYLIKTRGQQVTLSCSPISGHRSVSWYQQTPGQGLQFLFEYFSETQRNKGNFPGRFSGRQFSNSRSEMNVSTLELGDSALYLCASKGGTEVVHEQYFGPGTRLTVT.

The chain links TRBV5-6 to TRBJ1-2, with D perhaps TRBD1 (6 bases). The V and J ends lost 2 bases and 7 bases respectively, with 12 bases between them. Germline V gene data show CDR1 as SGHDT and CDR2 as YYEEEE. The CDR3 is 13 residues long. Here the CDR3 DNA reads TGTGCCAGCAGCTTAAGACAGGCCGCTGGCTACACCTTC. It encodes CASSLRQAAGYTF.

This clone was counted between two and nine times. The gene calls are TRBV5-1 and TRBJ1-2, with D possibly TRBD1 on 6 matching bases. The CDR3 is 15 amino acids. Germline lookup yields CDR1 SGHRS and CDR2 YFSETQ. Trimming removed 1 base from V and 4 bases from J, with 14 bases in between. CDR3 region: CASSLNGRGTYGYTF. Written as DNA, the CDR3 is TGCGCCAGCAGCTTGAACGGAAGGGGGACCTATGGCTACACCTTC.

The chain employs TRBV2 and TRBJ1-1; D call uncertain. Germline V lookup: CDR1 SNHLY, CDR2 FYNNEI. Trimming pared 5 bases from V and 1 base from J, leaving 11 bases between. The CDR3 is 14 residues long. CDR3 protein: CASSNRLQNTEAFF. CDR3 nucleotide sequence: TGTGCCAGCAGTAACAGACTCCAGAACACTGAAGCTTTCTTT.

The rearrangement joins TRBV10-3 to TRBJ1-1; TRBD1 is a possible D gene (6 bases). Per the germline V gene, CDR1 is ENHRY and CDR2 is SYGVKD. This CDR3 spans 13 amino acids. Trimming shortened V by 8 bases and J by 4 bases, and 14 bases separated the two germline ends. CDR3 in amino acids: CAIREGGGTEAFF. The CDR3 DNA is TGTGCCATCCGGGAGGGGGGGGGCACTGAAGCTTTCTTT.

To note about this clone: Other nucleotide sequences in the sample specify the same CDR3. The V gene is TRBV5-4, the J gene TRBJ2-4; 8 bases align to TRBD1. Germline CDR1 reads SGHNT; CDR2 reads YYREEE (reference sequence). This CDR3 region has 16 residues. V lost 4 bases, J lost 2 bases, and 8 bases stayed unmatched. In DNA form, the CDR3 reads TGTGCCAGCAGCCTGGGGGCAGGGGGCTCCAAAAACATTCAGTACTTC. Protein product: CASSLGAGGSKNIQYF.

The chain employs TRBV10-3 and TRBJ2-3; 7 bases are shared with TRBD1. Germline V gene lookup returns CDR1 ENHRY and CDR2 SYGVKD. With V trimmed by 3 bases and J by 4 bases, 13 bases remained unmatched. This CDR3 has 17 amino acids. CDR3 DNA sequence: TGTGCCATCAGTGACCTCGACCCCAAGGGGGCCCCAGATACGCAGTATTTT. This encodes CAISDLDPKGAPDTQYF.

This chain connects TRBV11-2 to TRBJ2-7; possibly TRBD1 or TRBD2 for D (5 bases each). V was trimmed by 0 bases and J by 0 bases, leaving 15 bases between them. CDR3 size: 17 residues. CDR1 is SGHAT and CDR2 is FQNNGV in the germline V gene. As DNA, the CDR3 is TGTGCCAGCAGCTTAGATCTTTCTCCGAGGGGCTCCTACGAGCAGTACTTC. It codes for CASSLDLSPRGSYEQYF.

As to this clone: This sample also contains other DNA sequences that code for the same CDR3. The CDR3 is CASSFPGGNEQFF. The DNA of the CDR3 is TGCGCCAGCAGCTTCCCCGGGGGCAATGAGCAGTTCTTC. This chain joins TRBV5-1 and TRBJ2-1; TRBD2 might be the D (6 bases). Trimming removed 2 bases from V and 6 bases from J, with 9 bases in between. Germline V gene data show CDR1 as SGHRS and CDR2 as YFSETQ. The CDR3 covers 13 residues.

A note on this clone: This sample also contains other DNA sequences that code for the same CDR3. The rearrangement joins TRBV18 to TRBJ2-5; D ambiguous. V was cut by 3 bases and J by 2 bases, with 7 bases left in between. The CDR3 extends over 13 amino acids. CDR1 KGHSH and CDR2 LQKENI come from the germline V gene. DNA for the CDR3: TGTGCCAGCTCACCCGGAAGTCAAGAGACCCAGTACTTC. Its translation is CASSPGSQETQYF.

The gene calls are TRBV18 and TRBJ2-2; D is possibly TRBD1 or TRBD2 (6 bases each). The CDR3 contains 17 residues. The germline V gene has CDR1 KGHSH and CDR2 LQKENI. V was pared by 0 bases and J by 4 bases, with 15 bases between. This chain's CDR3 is CASSPPLSGGFTGELFF. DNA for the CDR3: TGTGCCAGCTCACCACCGTTGTCCGGGGGCTTCACCGGGGAGCTGTTTTTT.

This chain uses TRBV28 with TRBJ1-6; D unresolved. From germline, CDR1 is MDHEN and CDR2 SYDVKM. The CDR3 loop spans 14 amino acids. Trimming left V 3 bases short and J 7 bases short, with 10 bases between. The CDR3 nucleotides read TGTGCCAGCAGTTTGTCTAAGAGGAATTCACCCCTCCACTTT. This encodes CASSLSKRNSPLHF. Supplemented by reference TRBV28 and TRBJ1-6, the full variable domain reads DVKVTQSSRYLVKRTGEKVFLECVQDMDHENMFWYRQDPGLGLRLIYFSYDVKMKEKGDIPEGYSVSREKKERFSLILESASTNQTSMYLCASSLSKRNSPLHFGNGTRLTVT.

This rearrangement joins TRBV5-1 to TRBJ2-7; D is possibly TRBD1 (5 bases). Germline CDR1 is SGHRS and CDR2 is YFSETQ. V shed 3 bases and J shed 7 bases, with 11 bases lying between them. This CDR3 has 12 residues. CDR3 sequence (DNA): TGCGCCAGCAGCTCGCCAGGGCGAGAGCAGTACTTC. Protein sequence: CASSSPGREQYF.

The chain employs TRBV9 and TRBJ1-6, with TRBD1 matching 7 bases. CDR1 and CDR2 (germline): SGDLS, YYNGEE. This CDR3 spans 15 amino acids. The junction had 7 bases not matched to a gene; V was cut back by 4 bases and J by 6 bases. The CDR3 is CASSKPGQPNSPLHF. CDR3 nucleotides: TGTGCCAGCAGCAAGCCGGGACAGCCTAATTCACCCCTCCACTTT.

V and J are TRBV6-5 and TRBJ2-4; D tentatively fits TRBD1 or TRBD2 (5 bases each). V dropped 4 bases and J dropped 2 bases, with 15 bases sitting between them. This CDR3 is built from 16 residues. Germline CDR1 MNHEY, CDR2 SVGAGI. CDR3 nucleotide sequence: TGTGCCAGCAGTTCCAACGGGGCAAGTACCAAAAACATTCAGTACTTC. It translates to CASSSNGASTKNIQYF.

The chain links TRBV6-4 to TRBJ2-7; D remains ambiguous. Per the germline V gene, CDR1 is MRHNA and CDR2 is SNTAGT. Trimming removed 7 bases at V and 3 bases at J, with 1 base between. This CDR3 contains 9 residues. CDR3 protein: CASNYEQYF. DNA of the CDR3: TGTGCCAGCAACTACGAGCAGTACTTC.

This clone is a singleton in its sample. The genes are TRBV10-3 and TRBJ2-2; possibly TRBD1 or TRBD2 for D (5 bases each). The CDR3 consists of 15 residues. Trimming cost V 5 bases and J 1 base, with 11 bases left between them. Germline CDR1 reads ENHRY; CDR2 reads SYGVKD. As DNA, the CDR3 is TGTGCCATCAGTTCCGGGACCCAGAACACCGGGGAGCTGTTTTTT. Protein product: CAISSGTQNTGELFF.

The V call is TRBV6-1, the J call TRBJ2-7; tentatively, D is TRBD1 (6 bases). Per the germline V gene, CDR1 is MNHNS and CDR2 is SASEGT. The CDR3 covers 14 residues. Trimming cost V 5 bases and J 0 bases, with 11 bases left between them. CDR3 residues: CASSTGTYSYEQYF. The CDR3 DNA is TGTGCCAGCAGTACCGGGACATACTCCTACGAGCAGTACTTC.

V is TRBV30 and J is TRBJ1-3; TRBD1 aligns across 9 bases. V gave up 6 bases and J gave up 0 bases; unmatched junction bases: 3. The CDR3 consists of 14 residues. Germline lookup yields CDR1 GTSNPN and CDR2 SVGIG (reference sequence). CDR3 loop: CACDRGSSGNTIYF. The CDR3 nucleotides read TGTGCCTGCGACAGGGGGAGCTCTGGAAACACCATATATTTT. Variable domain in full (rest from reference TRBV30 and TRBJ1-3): SQTIHQWPATLVQPVGSPLSLECTVEGTSNPNLYWYRQAAGRGLQLLFYSVGIGQISSEVPQNLSASRPQDRQFILSSKKLLLSDSGFYLCACDRGSSGNTIYFGEGSWLTVV.

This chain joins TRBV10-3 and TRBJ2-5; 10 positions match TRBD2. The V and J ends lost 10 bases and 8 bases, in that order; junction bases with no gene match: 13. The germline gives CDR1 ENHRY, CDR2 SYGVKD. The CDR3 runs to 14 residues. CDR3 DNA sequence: TGTGCCACCAAAAGCTTAGCGGGAGGTGTTACCCAGTACTTC. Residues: CATKSLAGGVTQYF.

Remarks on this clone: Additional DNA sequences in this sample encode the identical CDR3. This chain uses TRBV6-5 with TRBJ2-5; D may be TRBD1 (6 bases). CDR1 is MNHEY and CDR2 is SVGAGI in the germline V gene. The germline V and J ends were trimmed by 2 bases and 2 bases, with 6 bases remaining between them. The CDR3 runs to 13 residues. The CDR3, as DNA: TGTGCCAGCAGTTACGACAGGCAAGAGACCCAGTACTTC. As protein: CASSYDRQETQYF.

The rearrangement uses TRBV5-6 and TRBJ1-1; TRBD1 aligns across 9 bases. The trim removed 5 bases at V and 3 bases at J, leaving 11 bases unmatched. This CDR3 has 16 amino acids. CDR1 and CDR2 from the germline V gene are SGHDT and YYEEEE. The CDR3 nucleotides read TGTGCCAGCAGTCGGGGACAGGGACATGGGGACACTGAAGCTTTCTTT. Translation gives CASSRGQGHGDTEAFF.

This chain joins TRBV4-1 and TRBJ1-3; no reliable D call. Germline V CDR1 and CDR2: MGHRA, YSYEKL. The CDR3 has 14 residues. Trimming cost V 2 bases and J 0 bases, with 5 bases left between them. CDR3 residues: CASSQQDSGNTIYF. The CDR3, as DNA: TGCGCCAGCAGCCAACAAGACTCTGGAAACACCATATATTTT.

CDR3 amino acids: CASSLPRQGLYQETQYF. DNA for the CDR3: TGTGCCAGCAGTTTACCGAGACAGGGATTGTACCAAGAGACCCAGTACTTC. The chain has TRBV27 and TRBJ2-5; 7 nucleotides agree with TRBD1. Unmatched junction bases numbered 9, after V lost 2 bases and J lost 0 bases. The CDR3 contains 17 residues. Germline assignment: CDR1 MNHEY and CDR2 SMNVEV (reference sequence).

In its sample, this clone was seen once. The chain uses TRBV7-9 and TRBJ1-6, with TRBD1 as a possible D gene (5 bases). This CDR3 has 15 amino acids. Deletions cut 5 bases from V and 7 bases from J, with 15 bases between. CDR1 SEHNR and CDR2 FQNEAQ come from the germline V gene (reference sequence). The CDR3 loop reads CASSLVGQLNSPLHF. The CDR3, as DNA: TGTGCCAGCAGCCTAGTGGGGCAGCTAAATTCACCCCTCCACTTT.

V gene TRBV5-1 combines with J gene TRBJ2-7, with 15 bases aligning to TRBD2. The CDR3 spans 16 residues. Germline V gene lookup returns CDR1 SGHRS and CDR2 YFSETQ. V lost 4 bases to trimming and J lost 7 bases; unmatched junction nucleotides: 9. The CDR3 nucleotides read TGCGCCAGCAGCCTAGGGACTAGCGGGGGGTCAGGGGAGCAGTACTTC. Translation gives CASSLGTSGGSGEQYF. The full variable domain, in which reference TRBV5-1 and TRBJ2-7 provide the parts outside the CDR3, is KAGVTQTPRYLIKTRGQQVTLSCSPISGHRSVSWYQQTPGQGLQFLFEYFSETQRNKGNFPGRFSGRQFSNSRSEMNVSTLELGDSALYLCASSLGTSGGSGEQYFGPGTRLTVT.

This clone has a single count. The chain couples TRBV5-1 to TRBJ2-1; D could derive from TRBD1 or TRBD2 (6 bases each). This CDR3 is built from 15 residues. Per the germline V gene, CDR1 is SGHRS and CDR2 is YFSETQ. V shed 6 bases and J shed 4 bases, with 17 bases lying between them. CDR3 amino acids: CASTPREGGYNEQFF. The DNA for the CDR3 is TGCGCCAGCACCCCCCGGGAAGGGGGGTACAATGAGCAGTTCTTC.